A single sample gave rise to the 26 T cell receptor beta chains below, sequenced in a study of regulatory T cells in long-lasting Graves disease. The authors built TCR beta libraries using iRepertoire HTBI primers and Arm-PCR of CDR3 regions. TCRdb called the multiplex PCR reads again in MiXCR, with one record for every CDR3 protein. The table records 300,000 or so distinct CDR3 sequences, roughly a fifth of them present only once. Noted time point: persistent/refractory GD, antithyroid drugs over 5 years with positive TRAb. PBMC RNA was the source of the TCR library. This material consisted of peripheral blood mononuclear cells (PBMCs), taken when the disease was refractory, from a patient treated with antithyroid drugs. Receptors originate from a female donor with Graves disease.

This clonotype has ten or more counts. This chain links TRBV19 with TRBJ1-3; tentatively, D is TRBD1 (6 bases). The CDR3 is 15 residues long. The germline V gene encodes CDR1 LNHDA and CDR2 SQIVND (reference sequence). V lost 3 bases, J lost 4 bases, and 13 bases lay in between. CDR3 DNA sequence: TGTGCCAGTAGTATGAGCAGGGGCCTGGGAAACACCATATATTTT. As protein: CASSMSRGLGNTIYF.

This clonotype was observed at least ten times. The chain uses TRBV3-1 and TRBJ1-1; D remains ambiguous. The CDR3 is 11 residues long. With 8 bases removed from V and 4 bases from J, the gap between germline ends came to 8 bases. CDR1 is LGHDT and CDR2 is YNNKEL in the germline V gene (reference sequence). In nucleotides, the CDR3 is TGTGCCAGCCGGCTAGGCACTGAAGCTTTCTTT. Its translation is CASRLGTEAFF.

The chain has TRBV19 and TRBJ1-5; TRBD1 aligns across 7 bases. Germline loops: CDR1 LNHDA, CDR2 SQIVND (reference sequence). The V segment lost 4 bases and the J segment 4 bases; nucleotides outside the gene matches: 4. CDR3 size: 14 residues. CDR3 nucleotide sequence: TGTGCCAGTAGTAGACTACAGGGGAATCAGCCCCAGCATTTT. Translating gives CASSRLQGNQPQHF.

This clonotype was counted only a few times. The rearrangement uses TRBV19 and TRBJ1-2; 12 bases are a match to TRBD1. The CDR3 is 18 amino acids. Germline CDR1 LNHDA, CDR2 SQIVND (reference sequence). The V segment lost 6 bases and the J segment 1 base; nucleotides outside the gene matches: 12. CDR3 residues: CASRDPGQGAPFNYGYTF. The CDR3 coding sequence is TGTGCCAGTAGGGATCCGGGACAGGGGGCCCCCTTTAACTATGGCTACACCTTC. Using reference TRBV19 and TRBJ1-2 for the parts outside the CDR3, the full variable domain is DGGITQSPKYLFRKEGQNVTLSCEQNLNHDAMYWYRQDPGQGLRLIYYSQIVNDFQKGDIAEGYSVSREKKESFPLTVTSAQKNPTAFYLCASRDPGQGAPFNYGYTFGSGTRLTVV.

This clonotype was seen at least ten times. This chain joins TRBV6-1 and TRBJ1-5; 7 positions match TRBD1. Germline V CDR1 and CDR2: MNHNS, SASEGT. J lost 1 base, V lost 6 bases, and 3 bases had no gene match. CDR3 length equals 14 residues. CDR3 amino acids: CASRRDSSNQPQHF. DNA of the CDR3: TGTGCCAGCAGGAGGGACAGCAGCAATCAGCCCCAGCATTTT.

This clonotype has a single count. This sequence joins TRBV6-1 and TRBJ1-1; 9 bases agree with TRBD1. Germline CDR1 reads MNHNS; CDR2 reads SASEGT. The CDR3 length is 15 residues. J gave up 4 bases and V 8 bases, and 11 bases lay outside the gene matches. CDR3 DNA: TGTGCCAGCCTCGGGACAGGGTATTCAGGCACTGAAGCTTTCTTT. Protein product: CASLGTGYSGTEAFF.

In its sample, this clonotype was seen a few times. V gene TRBV5-1 combines with J gene TRBJ1-2, with 8 nucleotides matching TRBD1. V gave up 3 bases and J gave up 8 bases; unmatched junction bases: 12. This CDR3 is built from 15 residues. The germline V gene has CDR1 SGHRS and CDR2 YFSETQ. The CDR3 region is CASSYARTGSAGYTF. Here the CDR3 DNA reads TGCGCCAGCAGCTACGCCCGGACAGGGAGCGCGGGCTACACCTTC.

This clonotype occurred many times. The V and J genes are TRBV18 and TRBJ1-4; unclear D gene. The CDR3 covers 16 residues. CDR1 and CDR2 (germline): KGHSH, LQKENI. Trimming removed 1 base at V and 7 bases at J, with 16 bases between. The CDR3 nucleotides read TGTGCCAGCTCACCACTTAGCAGGTCGACGGGTGAAAAACTGTTTTTT. Translated: CASSPLSRSTGEKLFF.

This clonotype showed up many times. The V and J genes are TRBV3-1 and TRBJ2-2; D perhaps matches TRBD1 (6 bases). Germline CDR1 LGHDT, CDR2 YNNKEL (reference sequence). The CDR3 has 16 amino acids. The V end lost 3 bases, the J end lost 0 bases, and 11 bases lay between the germline ends. As DNA, the CDR3 is TGTGCCAGCAGCCAGGCTACAGGGTCGAACACCGGGGAGCTGTTTTTT. Its translation is CASSQATGSNTGELFF.

J is TRBJ2-2 and V is TRBV5-1, with a weak D call TRBD2 (5 bases). Germline-derived CDR1 and CDR2 are SGHRS and YFSETQ. The CDR3 covers 17 residues. The V end lost 0 bases, the J end lost 6 bases, and 18 bases lay between the germline ends. Here the CDR3 reads CASSLAARSGGPGELFF. For the CDR3, the DNA is TGCGCCAGCAGCTTGGCGGCAAGAAGCGGCGGACCCGGGGAGCTGTTTTTT.

The sample holds a few counts of this clonotype. V is TRBV24-1 and J is TRBJ1-2; D gene uncertain. The CDR3 sequence is 15 residues long. Per germline, CDR1 KGHDR and CDR2 SFDVKD. Deletions cut 3 bases from V and 11 bases from J, with 21 bases between. CDR3: CATSDRTDYGVDYTF. In DNA form, the CDR3 reads TGTGCCACCAGTGATAGGACGGATTATGGAGTTGATTACACCTTC.

This clonotype showed up just a few times. The V call is TRBV18, the J call TRBJ2-7; D is unclear. With 4 bases removed from V and 2 bases from J, the gap between germline ends came to 9 bases. The CDR3 extends over 13 amino acids. Germline CDR1 is KGHSH and CDR2 is LQKENI. DNA for the CDR3: TGTGCCAGCTCACGGCAGGCTACCTACGAGCAGTACTTC. This sequence encodes CASSRQATYEQYF.

This clonotype was seen a few times. The J gene is TRBJ1-6, the V gene TRBV20-1; D may be TRBD1 (5 bases). CDR3 length: 16 residues. The V end lost 1 base, the J end lost 5 bases, and 15 bases lay between the germline ends. The germline gives CDR1 DFQATT, CDR2 SNEGSKA (reference sequence). The CDR3 sequence is CSARGGGFWNNSPLHF. CDR3 nucleotide sequence: TGCAGTGCTAGAGGCGGGGGTTTTTGGAATAATTCACCCCTCCACTTT.

In this sample, this clonotype turned up many times. V usage is TRBV3-1 and J usage is TRBJ2-5; weak D call: TRBD1 (5 bases). Trimming stripped 2 bases from V and 1 base from J, with 14 bases between. Germline CDR1 and CDR2: LGHDT and YNNKEL (reference sequence). The CDR3 contains 16 residues. The CDR3 here is CASSQTGPVFQETQYF. The CDR3 coding sequence is TGTGCCAGCAGCCAAACAGGCCCAGTTTTCCAAGAGACCCAGTACTTC.

This clonotype was detected ten times or more. The rearrangement links TRBV11-2 to TRBJ1-6, with D perhaps matching TRBD1 (6 bases). The V gene's germline CDR1 is SGHAT and CDR2 FQNNGV. The CDR3 extends over 17 amino acids. Trimming pared 7 bases from V and 4 bases from J, leaving 20 bases between. The CDR3 here is CASTLEARQAYNSPLHF. DNA for the CDR3: TGTGCCAGCACCCTAGAGGCCCGACAGGCGTATAATTCACCCCTCCACTTT.

The rearrangement joins TRBV4-1 to TRBJ1-2; 7 bases agree with TRBD1. This CDR3 spans 15 amino acids. Trimming at V came to 1 base and at J to 2 bases, leaving 4 bases not matched to a gene. Germline V lookup: CDR1 MGHRA, CDR2 YSYEKL. The CDR3 DNA reads as TGCGCCAGCAGCCAAGGCCCGGGACAGAACTATGGCTACACCTTC. Residues: CASSQGPGQNYGYTF.

With respect to this clonotype: A clone one base away is much larger, so this may be a read error. J is TRBJ1-1 and V is TRBV10-3, with D possibly being TRBD1 (5 bases). CDR1 and CDR2 (germline): ENHRY, SYGVKD. Trimming took off 7 bases at V and 3 bases at J, with 12 bases between the two ends. The CDR3 consists of 13 residues. CDR3 nucleotide sequence: TGTGCCATCACAGGGTCCCTGGACACTGAAGCTTTCTTT. Translation gives CAITGSLDTEAFF.

There are many counts of this clonotype. V gene TRBV11-2 combines with J gene TRBJ2-5, with D maybe TRBD2 (5 bases). Trimming took off 6 bases at V and 2 bases at J, with 10 bases between the two ends. Germline V gives CDR1 SGHAT, CDR2 FQNNGV. The CDR3 sequence is 13 residues long. CDR3 residues: CASSPSGQETQYF. CDR3 DNA sequence: TGTGCCAGCAGTCCCTCGGGGCAAGAGACCCAGTACTTC. The whole variable domain, filled in from reference TRBV11-2 and TRBJ2-5, reads EAGVAQSPRYKIIEKRQSVAFWCNPISGHATLYWYQQILGQGPKLLIQFQNNGVVDDSQLPKDRFSAERLKGVDSTLKIQPAKLEDSAVYLCASSPSGQETQYFGPGTRLLVL.

This clonotype has a count of ten or more. This sequence joins TRBV3-1 and TRBJ1-6, with D tentatively TRBD1 (5 bases). V lost 4 bases, J lost 0 bases, and 7 bases lay in between. The CDR3 sequence is 15 residues long. The germline V gene encodes CDR1 LGHDT and CDR2 YNNKEL (reference sequence). CDR3 protein: CASSLDSSYNSPLHF. DNA for the CDR3: TGTGCCAGCAGCCTTGACAGCTCCTATAATTCACCCCTCCACTTT.

J is TRBJ1-6 and V is TRBV5-1; no reliable D call. The CDR3 spans 16 residues. The V gene lost 4 bases and the J gene lost 9 bases, with 20 bases spanning the gap. Germline V gene data show CDR1 as SGHRS and CDR2 as YFSETQ. The CDR3 sequence is CASSPAGLRGISPLHF. The DNA of the CDR3 is TGCGCCAGCAGCCCTGCCGGACTTCGTGGGATTTCACCCCTCCACTTT.

This clonotype was counted many times. V usage is TRBV28 and J usage is TRBJ1-6, with a possible D match to TRBD1 (6 bases). This CDR3 is built from 15 residues. V was trimmed by 3 bases and J by 6 bases, leaving 12 bases between them. Germline CDR1 is MDHEN and CDR2 is SYDVKM. CDR3 sequence: CASSFRGRGNSPLHF. The CDR3 DNA sequence: TGTGCCAGCAGTTTTAGGGGCAGGGGTAATTCACCCCTCCACTTT.

About this clonotype itself: A much larger clone differs by one base, so this may be a read error. The chain uses TRBV18 and TRBJ1-2; D is ambiguous. The germline V gene has CDR1 KGHSH and CDR2 LQKENI. The CDR3 totals 13 residues. The CDR3 DNA reads as TGTGCCAGCTCACCCGGGGAAAACTTTGGCTACACCTTC. The encoded protein is CASSPGENFGYTF. The full variable domain, with the rest looked up from reference TRBV18 and TRBJ1-2, is NAGVMQNPRHLVRRRGQEARLRCSPMKGHSHVYWYRQLPEEGLKFMVYLQKENIIDESGMPKERFSAEFPKEGPSILRIQQVVRGDSAAYFCASSPGENFGYTFGSGTRLTVV.

This clonotype was picked up many times. CDR3: CASSSLGDRETQYF. As DNA, the CDR3 is TGTGCCAGCAGCAGTTTGGGGGATCGGGAGACCCAGTACTTC. V and J are TRBV7-2 and TRBJ2-5; the D call may be TRBD1 or TRBD2 (5 bases each). The germline V and J ends were trimmed by 5 bases and 5 bases, with 15 bases remaining between them. CDR1 and CDR2 (germline): SGHTA, FQGNSA. The CDR3 consists of 14 residues. Combining the CDR3 with reference TRBV7-2 and TRBJ2-5 gives the whole variable domain GAGVSQSPSNKVTEKGKDVELRCDPISGHTALYWYRQSLGQGLEFLIYFQGNSAPDKSGLPSDRFSAERTGGSVSTLTIQRTQQEDSAVYLCASSSLGDRETQYFGPGTRLLVL.

The genes are TRBV15 and TRBJ1-2; a weak D match, TRBD1 (6 bases). Germline V gene lookup returns CDR1 LNHNV and CDR2 YYDKDF (reference sequence). With 5 bases removed from V and 0 bases from J, the gap between germline ends came to 22 bases. CDR3 length equals 18 residues. CDR3 coding DNA: TGTGCCACCAGCTTCGGGGGCCCTCTGCGGACAGCTAACTATGGCTACACCTTC. This translates into CATSFGGPLRTANYGYTF.

The rearrangement uses TRBV19 and TRBJ1-4; tentatively, D is TRBD1 (5 bases). CDR1 LNHDA and CDR2 SQIVND come from the germline V gene (reference sequence). This CDR3 is built from 13 residues. V was pared by 5 bases and J by 10 bases, with 14 bases between. In nucleotides, the CDR3 is TGTGCCAGTAGTGACAGTCCGGGGAGAAAACTGTTTTTT. As protein: CASSDSPGRKLFF.

This clonotype has ten or more counts. The genes are TRBV5-1 and TRBJ2-7, with D possibly TRBD1 on 6 matching bases. This CDR3 region has 12 residues. Trimming removed 4 bases at V and 3 bases at J, with 8 bases between. Germline V gene data show CDR1 as SGHRS and CDR2 as YFSETQ. CDR3 amino acids: CASSRDNYEQYF. Written as DNA, the CDR3 is TGCGCCAGCAGCCGGGACAACTACGAGCAGTACTTC.